This is a list of T cell receptor beta chains from one sample in a study of OX40 agonist ivuxolimab in advanced cancers. This table comes from immunoSEQ multiplex PCR, and its TCRdb copy is limited to in-frame clones, with some not included. The sample yields over 25,000 clones, 65% to 90% seen once. The sequencing here drew on CD4+ or CD8+ T cells sorted from blood, taken in a trial of the OX40 agonist ivuxolimab. The receptors shown here come from an adult with an advanced solid tumor such as melanoma, head and neck, liver or kidney cancer. CDR3s include the opening cysteine and the closing phenylalanine or tryptophan.

V gene	J gene	CDR3 protein
TRBV19	TRBJ1-2	CASSPGGVNYGYTF
TRBV5-4	TRBJ1-4	CASSLGDTNEKLFF
TRBV6-8	TRBJ1-1	CASSYEGSQNTEAFF
TRBV19	TRBJ1-3	CASSPGNTIYF
TRBV9	TRBJ2-3	CASSVEGAGRGGPADTQYF
TRBV7-9	TRBJ2-1	CASSLVATDEQFF
TRBV30	TRBJ2-5	CAWSPWGRDRETQYF
TRBV7-9	TRBJ2-7	CASSWTGTYEQYF
TRBV7-2	TRBJ2-7	CASSPGVAGLLGEQYF
TRBV6-5	TRBJ1-4	CASSWTGAGEKLFF
TRBV30	TRBJ2-7	CAWTGGSYEQYF
TRBV28	TRBJ1-1	CATKAPGHGNTEAFF
TRBV4-1	TRBJ2-7	CASRDQGTGETVQYF
TRBV28	TRBJ2-5	CASSFRGESPFTQYF
TRBV10-3	TRBJ2-7	CAIGQGTYEQYF
TRBV6-1	TRBJ2-7	CASSVAGTTSSYEQYF
TRBV7-8	TRBJ2-3	CASSLVGLAGVTDTQYF
TRBV6-4	TRBJ1-6	CASSDRLYYNSPLHF
TRBV28	TRBJ2-7	CASSSHHLQPRGVVNEQYF
TRBV30	TRBJ1-2	CACPLRAGGYTF
TRBV10-1	TRBJ1-5	CAIYRDRRGLGNQPQHF
TRBV6-6	TRBJ2-5	CASTYGGGQETQYF
TRBV6-5	TRBJ2-1	CASSRGGGLDNEQFF
TRBV13	TRBJ2-1	CASSEAPQRLEQFF
TRBV13	TRBJ2-2	CASSSIPLTGLTGELFF
TRBV5-4	TRBJ2-5	CASSEGQGVNLIGETQYF
TRBV5-1	TRBJ2-7	CASRSGAPYEQYF
TRBV7-2	TRBJ1-1	CASRHPGQMNTEAFF
TRBV28	TRBJ2-7	CASSSQTGSYEQYF
TRBV7-2	TRBJ2-1	CASSSPWGRGPNEQFF
TRBV19	TRBJ2-7	CATKHGEQYF
TRBV7-9	TRBJ2-7	CASSYRTGEEQYF
TRBV5-1	TRBJ2-5	CASSSKGGDYQETQYF
TRBV7-8	TRBJ1-5	CASSLRGTGINQPQHF
TRBV2	TRBJ2-5	CASSGGESSGTQYF
TRBV9	TRBJ1-1	CASSVYEALNTEAFF
TRBV27	TRBJ1-1	CASSFLGSGNTEAFF
TRBV4-1	TRBJ2-7	CASSQDLRRGPGGEQYF
TRBV27	TRBJ2-1	CASSSGLDEQFF
TRBV11-3	TRBJ2-1	CASSQRGGGFYNEQFF
TRBV6-5	TRBJ2-7	CASSYLRSGYEQYF
TRBV28	TRBJ2-5	CASSNPGPEQYF
TRBV7-9	TRBJ2-3	CASMGTGGPDTQYF
TRBV4-1	TRBJ2-7	CASSPKKTVDSYEQYF
TRBV28	TRBJ1-1	CASMTAGYRNTEAFF
TRBV9	TRBJ2-1	CASSVTGSPEQFF
TRBV19	TRBJ2-2	CASSFGTPGELFF
TRBV27	TRBJ2-1	CASSSVLAGSRSYNEQFF
TRBV10-1	TRBJ2-5	CASSESRKGKETQYF
TRBV5-4	TRBJ1-1	CASSLGRGLGTEAFF
TRBV4-2	TRBJ1-6	CASSQERTGVFGNSPLHF
TRBV9	TRBJ1-1	CASSVTGRGTEAFF
TRBV7-9	TRBJ2-1	CASSWRKDSSYNEQFF
TRBV7-9	TRBJ2-7	CASSIKGSAFYEQYF
TRBV27	TRBJ2-3	CASSVFGTSGGTSTDTQYF